These 23 T cell receptor beta chains were all obtained from the same sample, sequenced in a study of cytomegalovirus exposure and HLA in healthy donors. PCR involved 60 Vbeta and 13 Jbeta primers. Here immunoSEQ multiplex PCR was the method, and the copy in TCRdb shows in-frame clones only, minus some. The sample carries around 130,000 clones, roughly 74% recorded once. Sample: PBMCs. The receptor set was obtained from a woman between 50 and 59 years old in good health and CMV-seropositive.

The CDR3 here is CASSLDSTNTGELFF. The DNA of the CDR3 is TGCGCCAGCAGCTTGGACTCCACGAACACCGGGGAGCTGTTTTTT. This chain joins TRBV5-1 and TRBJ2-2; no definite D call. V gave up 0 bases and J gave up 0 bases, with 6 bases separating them. The CDR3 contains 15 residues. Per germline, CDR1 SGHRS and CDR2 YFSETQ.

The count of this clone is one. The chain employs TRBV10-1 and TRBJ2-1; no firm D call. The CDR3 runs 12 residues. Germline CDR1 and CDR2: WNHNN and SYGVQD (reference sequence). V was clipped by 11 bases and J by 7 bases, with 15 bases between them. DNA of the CDR3: TGCGCCTTACTGGGCTATTTGAATGAGCAGTTCTTC. It yields the protein CALLGYLNEQFF.

About this clone: A junction end diverges from the germline sequence, so it may reflect a read error. This sequence joins TRBV7-9 and TRBJ1-1, with a weak D call TRBD1 (5 bases). The CDR3 consists of 16 residues. The germline CDR1 and CDR2 sequences are SEHNR and FQNEAQ (reference sequence). In DNA form, the CDR3 reads TGTTCCAGCAGCTCATCCCGGGACTCGAGAAACACTGAAGCTTTCTTT. It is translated as CSSSSSRDSRNTEAFF.

This rearrangement joins TRBV9 to TRBJ1-1, with a possible D match to TRBD1 (6 bases). The CDR3 loop spans 14 amino acids. The germline V gene has CDR1 SGDLS and CDR2 YYNGEE. V lost 1 base and J lost 12, with 19 bases in between. Here the CDR3 reads CASSVIPGEGGTFF. The CDR3 coding sequence is TGTGCCAGCAGCGTAATTCCCGGAGAGGGGGGGACTTTCTTT. The entire variable domain, with the rest obtained from reference TRBV9 and TRBJ1-1, is as follows: DSGVTQTPKHLITATGQRVTLRCSPRSGDLSVYWYQQSLDQGLQFLIQYYNGEERAKGNILERFSAQQFPDLHSELNLSSLELGDSALYFCASSVIPGEGGTFFGQGTRLTVV.

The chain combines TRBV19 with TRBJ2-3, with D maybe TRBD2 (6 bases). This CDR3 spans 15 amino acids. Germline loops: CDR1 LNHDA, CDR2 SQIVND (reference sequence). Trimming shortened V by 1 base and J by 4 bases, and 12 bases separated the two germline ends. Written as DNA, the CDR3 is TGTGCCAGTAGTATAGGGGCGGGGCCAGCAGATACGCAGTATTTT. It translates to CASSIGAGPADTQYF.

In its sample, this clone was seen once. The chain couples TRBV7-9 to TRBJ2-3; 10 bases line up with TRBD2. The CDR3 extends over 14 amino acids. Unmatched junction bases numbered 3, after V lost 5 bases and J lost 4 bases. In germline, CDR1 is SEHNR, CDR2 FQNEAQ (reference sequence). The CDR3 DNA sequence: TGTGCCAGCAGCCGAGGACTAGCGGCAGATACGCAGTATTTT. This encodes CASSRGLAADTQYF.

The chain carries TRBV2 and TRBJ2-5; D perhaps matches TRBD1 (5 bases). Trimming cost V 7 bases and J 4 bases, with 13 bases left between them. The CDR3 is 13 amino acids. CDR1 is SNHLY and CDR2 is FYNNEI in the germline V gene. The CDR3 spells CASIPMGPETQYF. CDR3 sequence (DNA): TGTGCCAGCATTCCGATGGGGCCAGAGACCCAGTACTTC. Combining the CDR3 with reference TRBV2 and TRBJ2-5 gives the whole variable domain EPEVTQTPSHQVTQMGQEVILRCVPISNHLYFYWYRQILGQKVEFLVSFYNNEISEKSEIFDDQFSVERPDGSNFTLKIRSTKLEDSAMYFCASIPMGPETQYFGPGTRLLVL.

The table lists this clone with a few counts. The CDR3 reads CASGTVTEAFF. DNA for the CDR3: TGTGCCAGCGGGACAGTCACTGAAGCTTTCTTT. The genes are TRBV6-5 and TRBJ1-1; 7 bases fit TRBD1. Germline assignment: CDR1 MNHEY and CDR2 SVGAGI. CDR3 length: 11 residues. The trim removed 8 bases at V and 4 bases at J, leaving 1 base unmatched.

The CDR3, as DNA: TGTGCCAGCAGTGGGACAGGGGGAGATACGCAGTATTTT. Protein product: CASSGTGGDTQYF. V and J are TRBV27 and TRBJ2-3, with 11 nucleotides matching TRBD1. Germline V gives CDR1 MNHEY, CDR2 SMNVEV (reference sequence). Unmatched junction bases numbered 0, after V lost 5 bases and J lost 5 bases. CDR3 length equals 13 residues.

This clone was detected only a few times. The gene calls are TRBV7-6 and TRBJ2-7, with unresolved D. Germline V gives CDR1 SGHVS, CDR2 FNYEAQ. Trimming cost V 1 base and J 2 bases, with 15 bases left between them. This CDR3 comprises 16 residues. The CDR3, as DNA: TGTGCCAGCAGCTTAGTGTGGAAGGCAACTACCTACGAGCAGTACTTC. Its protein product is CASSLVWKATTYEQYF.

This chain connects TRBV4-2 to TRBJ2-7; TRBD1 aligns across 10 bases. The length of the CDR3 is 17 residues. With V trimmed by 0 bases and J by 0 bases, 5 bases remained unmatched. Looked up from germline, CDR1 is LGHNA and CDR2 is YNFKEQ. Here the CDR3 DNA reads TGTGCCAGCAGCCAAGACCCACGGACAGGGGGCTCCTACGAGCAGTACTTC. This encodes CASSQDPRTGGSYEQYF.

This sequence joins TRBV4-2 and TRBJ2-3; D call uncertain. The CDR3 spans 17 residues. Germline assignment: CDR1 LGHNA and CDR2 YNFKEQ. Deletions cut 4 bases from V and 2 bases from J, with 19 bases between. CDR3 sequence (DNA): TGTGCCAGCAGCCGTATCCGAGCGACGGGTTACACAGATACGCAGTATTTT. This translates into CASSRIRATGYTDTQYF.

The chain carries TRBV7-2 and TRBJ1-4; D call uncertain. The CDR3 runs 12 residues. V lost 4 bases and J lost 2, with 2 bases in between. The V gene's germline CDR1 is SGHTA and CDR2 FQGNSA. The CDR3 spells CASSSTNEKLFF. The DNA of the CDR3 is TGTGCCAGCAGCTCGACTAATGAAAAACTGTTTTTT.

The chain links TRBV30 to TRBJ1-5, with 7 bases fitting TRBD1. J was trimmed by 10 bases and V by 2 bases; bases with no gene match: 14. The CDR3 extends over 15 amino acids. Germline loops: CDR1 GTSNPN, CDR2 SVGIG (reference sequence). The CDR3 protein is CAWSQGQAMFQPQHF. The CDR3 nucleotides read TGTGCCTGGAGTCAAGGACAGGCCATGTTCCAACCCCAGCATTTT.

The gene calls are TRBV7-9 and TRBJ1-2; perhaps TRBD1 as D (5 bases). V gave up 4 bases and J gave up 8 bases, with 11 bases separating them. Germline assignment: CDR1 SEHNR and CDR2 FQNEAQ (reference sequence). This CDR3 comprises 12 residues. CDR3 region: CASSSGGGGYTF. The DNA for the CDR3 is TGTGCCAGCAGCTCCGGGGGAGGGGGCTACACCTTC.

This clone was observed a handful of times. This sequence joins TRBV5-4 and TRBJ1-1; D not certain. The germline gives CDR1 SGHNT, CDR2 YYREEE (reference sequence). The CDR3 runs to 16 residues. The V end was cut by 2 bases, the J end by 1 base, with 15 bases between. This CDR3 reads CASSLIRGRGNTEAFF. DNA of the CDR3: TGTGCCAGCAGCTTAATTCGGGGTCGGGGGAACACTGAAGCTTTCTTT.

The genes are TRBV5-1 and TRBJ2-2; 14 bases fit TRBD2. V lost 3 bases, J lost 4 bases, and 8 bases stayed unmatched. This CDR3 has 18 residues. Germline V gene lookup returns CDR1 SGHRS and CDR2 YFSETQ. The CDR3 loop reads CASSSPAGLAGVTGELFF. DNA of the CDR3: TGCGCCAGCAGCTCGCCCGCGGGACTAGCGGGGGTCACCGGGGAGCTGTTTTTT. The entire variable domain, with the rest obtained from reference TRBV5-1 and TRBJ2-2, is as follows: KAGVTQTPRYLIKTRGQQVTLSCSPISGHRSVSWYQQTPGQGLQFLFEYFSETQRNKGNFPGRFSGRQFSNSRSEMNVSTLELGDSALYLCASSSPAGLAGVTGELFFGEGSRLTVL.

DNA of the CDR3: TGTGCCAGCAGCCCTATAGGGACAGGGCAAAACATTCAGTACTTC. This translates into CASSPIGTGQNIQYF. This chain connects TRBV27 to TRBJ2-4; 9 nucleotides agree with TRBD1. Germline-derived CDR1 and CDR2 are MNHEY and SMNVEV (reference sequence). The CDR3 totals 15 residues. The junction had 8 bases not matched to a gene; V was cut back by 6 bases and J by 5 bases.

V gene TRBV5-4 combines with J gene TRBJ1-3; 10 bases fit TRBD1. The CDR3 has 15 amino acids. Trimming cost V 4 bases and J 7 bases; bases outside gene matches: 8. The germline V gene has CDR1 SGHNT and CDR2 YYREEE (reference sequence). CDR3 sequence: CASSPTGGMGNTIYF. DNA for the CDR3: TGTGCCAGCAGCCCGACAGGGGGCATGGGGAACACCATATATTTT.

The V gene is TRBV7-6, the J gene TRBJ2-2; D might be TRBD1 (5 bases). Per the germline V gene, CDR1 is SGHVS and CDR2 is FNYEAQ. The germline V and J ends were trimmed by 7 bases and 4 bases, with 10 bases remaining between them. The CDR3 is 13 amino acids. The CDR3 protein is CASTQGSTGELFF. The DNA for the CDR3 is TGTGCCAGCACTCAGGGTTCCACCGGGGAGCTGTTTTTT.

The chain joins TRBV6-6 to TRBJ2-1; D possibly corresponds to TRBD2 (6 bases). Trimming removed 5 bases at V and 5 bases at J, with 10 bases between. Germline V gene lookup returns CDR1 MNHNY and CDR2 SVGAGI (reference sequence). The CDR3 runs 13 residues. CDR3 nucleotides: TGTGCCAGCAGTACGGGACTCCACAATGAGCAGTTCTTC. It codes for CASSTGLHNEQFF.

The genes are TRBV7-2 and TRBJ1-6; no definite D call. V was clipped by 3 bases and J by 7 bases, with 10 bases between them. Germline CDR1 SGHTA, CDR2 FQGNSA. CDR3 length: 14 amino acids. The CDR3 spells CASSLTRGNSPLHF. CDR3 sequence (DNA): TGTGCCAGCAGCTTGACACGGGGAAATTCACCCCTCCACTTT.

This clone was found a few times. One end of the junction is discordant with germline, which a read error may explain. J is TRBJ1-1 and V is TRBV10-2, with D tentatively TRBD1 (5 bases). Germline CDR1 WSHSY, CDR2 SAAADI. There are 13 residues in the CDR3. The chain's CDR3 is CASSKSGGTEAFF. CDR3 nucleotide sequence: TGCGCCAGCAGTAAGTCCGGGGGGACTGAAGCTTTCTTT.